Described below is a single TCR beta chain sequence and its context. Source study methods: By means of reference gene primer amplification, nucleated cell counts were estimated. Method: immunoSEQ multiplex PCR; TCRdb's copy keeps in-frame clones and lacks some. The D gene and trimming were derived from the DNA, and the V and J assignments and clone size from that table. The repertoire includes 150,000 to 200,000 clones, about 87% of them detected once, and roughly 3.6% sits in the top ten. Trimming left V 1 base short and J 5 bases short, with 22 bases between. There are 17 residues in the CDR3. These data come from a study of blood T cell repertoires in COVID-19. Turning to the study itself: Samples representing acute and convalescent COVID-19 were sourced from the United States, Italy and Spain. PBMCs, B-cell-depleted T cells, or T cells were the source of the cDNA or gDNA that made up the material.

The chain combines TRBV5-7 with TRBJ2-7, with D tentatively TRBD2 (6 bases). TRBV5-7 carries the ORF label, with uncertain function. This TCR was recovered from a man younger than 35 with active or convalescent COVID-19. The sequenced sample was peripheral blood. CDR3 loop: CASSLPRKKRVLDEQYV. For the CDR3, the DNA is TGTGCCAGCAGCTTGCCCCGGAAGAAGCGGGTCTTGGACGAGCAGTACGTC.